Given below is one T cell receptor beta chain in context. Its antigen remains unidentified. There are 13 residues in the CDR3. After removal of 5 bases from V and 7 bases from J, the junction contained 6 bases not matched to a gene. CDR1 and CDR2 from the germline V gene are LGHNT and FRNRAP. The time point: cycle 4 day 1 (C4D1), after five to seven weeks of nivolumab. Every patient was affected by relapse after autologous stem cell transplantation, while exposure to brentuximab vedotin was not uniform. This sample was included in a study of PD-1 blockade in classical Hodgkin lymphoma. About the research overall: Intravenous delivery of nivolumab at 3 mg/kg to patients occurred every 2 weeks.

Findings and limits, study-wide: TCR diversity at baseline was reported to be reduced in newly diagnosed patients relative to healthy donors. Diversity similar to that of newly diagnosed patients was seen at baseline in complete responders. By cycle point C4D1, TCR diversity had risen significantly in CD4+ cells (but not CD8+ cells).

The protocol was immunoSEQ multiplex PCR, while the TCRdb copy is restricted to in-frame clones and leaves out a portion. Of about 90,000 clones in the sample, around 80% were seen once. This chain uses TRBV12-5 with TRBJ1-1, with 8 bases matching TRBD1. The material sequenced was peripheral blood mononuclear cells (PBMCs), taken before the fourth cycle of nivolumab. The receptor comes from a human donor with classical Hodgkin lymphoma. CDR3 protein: CASGPSGTGEAFF. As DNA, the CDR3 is TGTGCTAGTGGTCCGTCCGGGACAGGTGAAGCTTTCTTT.